Following are 15 T cell receptor beta chains from one sample sequenced in a study of T-cell reconstitution after alpha-beta-depleted transplantation in children. Researchers prepared the TCRbeta library using unique molecular identifiers, the study reports. TCRdb called the PCR reads again in MiXCR, with one record for every CDR3 protein. This table holds about 400,000 distinct CDR3 sequences, about 20% found once. This specimen was PBMCs from the stem cell graft donor, taken from the stem cell graft. Every receptor here comes from a human donor who donated a stem cell graft to a child with acute myeloid leukemia.

This clonotype turned up a few times. This chain links TRBV4-1 with TRBJ1-1; no definite D call. V lost 3 bases and J 1 base, leaving 6 bases between the germline ends. CDR3 size: 13 residues. Germline CDR1 MGHRA, CDR2 YSYEKL. CDR3 loop: CASSQAGNTEAFF. The CDR3 nucleotides are TGCGCCAGCAGCCAGGCGGGGAACACTGAAGCTTTCTTT.

This chain uses TRBV10-2 with TRBJ2-7; possibly TRBD2 for D (5 bases). Trimming left V 0 bases short and J 4 bases short, with 16 bases between. Germline assignment: CDR1 WSHSY and CDR2 SAAADI. The CDR3 consists of 16 residues. The CDR3 nucleotides are TGCGCCAGCAGTGAGTCTGGGAGTAGCCTGAAATACGAGCAGTACTTC. This encodes CASSESGSSLKYEQYF.

This clonotype has a handful of counts. V gene TRBV6-1 combines with J gene TRBJ2-6, with D maybe TRBD1 (6 bases). Trimming cost V 8 bases and J 0 bases, with 11 bases left between them. Germline V gene sequence: CDR1 MNHNS, CDR2 SASEGT. CDR3 size: 15 residues. For the CDR3, the DNA is TGTGCCAGCCAGACAGGTTTCTCTGGGGCCAACGTCCTGACTTTC. Protein sequence: CASQTGFSGANVLTF.

Only a few counts were recorded for this clonotype. This chain links TRBV6-1 with TRBJ2-2; TRBD1 aligns across 12 bases. This CDR3 has 16 residues. Germline V lookup: CDR1 MNHNS, CDR2 SASEGT. After removal of 6 bases from V and 6 bases from J, the junction contained 8 bases not matched to a gene. CDR3 in DNA: TGTGCCAGCAGGGCCCCGGGACAGGGGGCGTCCGGGGAGCTGTTTTTT. This sequence encodes CASRAPGQGASGELFF.

This chain links TRBV20-1 with TRBJ2-1, with TRBD2 identical over 7 bases. CDR3 length: 14 amino acids. J lost 8 bases, V lost 5 bases, and 12 bases had no gene match. The germline V gene has CDR1 DFQATT and CDR2 SNEGSKA (reference sequence). The DNA for the CDR3 is TGCAGTGCTTGGCAGCGGGATGGGGTATATGAGCAGTTCTTC. Protein sequence: CSAWQRDGVYEQFF.

This clonotype was counted only a few times. This chain joins TRBV12-3 or TRBV12-4 and TRBJ2-1; TRBD1 matches 8 bases. Trimming took 0 bases from V and 15 from J; bases not matched to a gene: 7. This CDR3 has 13 amino acids. In DNA form, the CDR3 reads TGTGCCAGCAGTTTAGCGCCTGGACAGGGTCTGTTCTTC. Translation gives CASSLAPGQGLFF.

The rearrangement joins TRBV20-1 to TRBJ1-1, with D hard to call. Per germline, CDR1 DFQATT and CDR2 SNEGSKA (reference sequence). The CDR3 runs to 11 residues. With 8 bases removed from V and 2 bases from J, the gap between germline ends came to 9 bases. CDR3 sequence reads: CSRSANTEAFF. CDR3 bases: TGCAGTCGATCCGCTAACACTGAAGCTTTCTTT.

The rearrangement links TRBV12-3 or TRBV12-4 to TRBJ2-5; TRBD1 matches at 8 bases. V shed 8 bases and J 6 bases; nucleotides not matched to a gene: 5. This CDR3 has 12 residues. CDR3 sequence reads: CASGQGRKTQYF. The CDR3 coding sequence is TGTGCCAGCGGACAGGGCCGGAAGACCCAGTACTTC.

The chain uses TRBV27 and TRBJ2-2, with D maybe TRBD2 (6 bases). The CDR3 consists of 16 residues. The germline V gene has CDR1 MNHEY and CDR2 SMNVEV (reference sequence). The V gene lost 5 bases and the J gene lost 3 bases, with 16 bases spanning the gap. In DNA, the CDR3 is TGTGCCAGCAGTACGACGGACTACTCGGACACCGGGGAGCTGTTTTTT. It codes for CASSTTDYSDTGELFF.

The gene calls are TRBV7-2 and TRBJ2-3, with 7 bases matching TRBD2. Germline V lookup: CDR1 SGHTA, CDR2 FQGNSA. The CDR3 consists of 14 residues. With V trimmed by 5 bases and J by 4 bases, 6 bases remained unmatched. The CDR3 nucleotides read TGTGCCAGCAGCCCGGGGGGTTTGGCAGATACGCAGTATTTT. As protein: CASSPGGLADTQYF.

This clonotype was observed a handful of times. The chain uses TRBV12-3 or TRBV12-4 and TRBJ1-5; tentative D call: TRBD1 (6 bases). There are 15 residues in the CDR3. V was trimmed by 6 bases and J by 1 base, leaving 13 bases between them. This CDR3 reads CASSMGAASNQPQHF. The CDR3 coding sequence is TGTGCCAGCAGCATGGGGGCAGCCAGCAATCAGCCCCAGCATTTT.

This clonotype was detected only a few times. The chain has TRBV5-1 and TRBJ2-1; 8 bases fit TRBD2. The CDR3 runs to 14 residues. V trimming: 0 bases; J trimming: 9 bases; junction bases outside the gene matches: 5. Germline-derived CDR1 and CDR2 are SGHRS and YFSETQ. CDR3 residues: CASSLGAGVGEQFF. The CDR3 DNA reads as TGCGCCAGCAGCTTGGGAGCGGGAGTGGGTGAGCAGTTCTTC. The whole variable domain, filled in from reference TRBV5-1 and TRBJ2-1, reads KAGVTQTPRYLIKTRGQQVTLSCSPISGHRSVSWYQQTPGQGLQFLFEYFSETQRNKGNFPGRFSGRQFSNSRSEMNVSTLELGDSALYLCASSLGAGVGEQFFGPGTRLTVL.

The rearrangement links TRBV5-1 to TRBJ2-7; a weak D match, TRBD2 (5 bases). Trimming shortened V by 5 bases and J by 4 bases, and 10 bases separated the two germline ends. The germline CDR1 and CDR2 sequences are SGHRS and YFSETQ. The CDR3 length is 12 residues. In nucleotides, the CDR3 is TGCGCCAGCAGAAGCGGAGAGTACGAGCAGTACTTC. Amino acids: CASRSGEYEQYF.

This clonotype was counted at least ten times. V usage is TRBV6-4 and J usage is TRBJ2-2, with 10 bases lining up with TRBD2. The CDR3 has 16 amino acids. With V trimmed by 3 bases and J by 9 bases, 10 bases remained unmatched. Germline CDR1 and CDR2: MRHNA and SNTAGT. The CDR3 spells CASSEILAGSLRELFF. The CDR3 nucleotides read TGTGCCAGCAGTGAAATACTAGCGGGAAGTCTACGGGAGCTGTTTTTT.

This clonotype was counted ten times or more. The chain uses TRBV15 and TRBJ2-5, with D perhaps matching TRBD2 (5 bases). Germline V lookup: CDR1 LNHNV, CDR2 YYDKDF (reference sequence). The V and J ends lost 0 bases and 0 bases respectively, with 8 bases between them. CDR3 size: 15 residues. CDR3 nucleotides: TGTGCCACCAGCAGAGATTTGGGAGACCAAGAGACCCAGTACTTC. Protein sequence: CATSRDLGDQETQYF. Full variable domain (outside the CDR3, taken from reference TRBV15 and TRBJ2-5): DAMVIQNPRYQVTQFGKPVTLSCSQTLNHNVMYWYQQKSSQAPKLLFHYYDKDFNNEADTPDNFQSRRPNTSFCFLDIRSPGLGDTAMYLCATSRDLGDQETQYFGPGTRLLVL.